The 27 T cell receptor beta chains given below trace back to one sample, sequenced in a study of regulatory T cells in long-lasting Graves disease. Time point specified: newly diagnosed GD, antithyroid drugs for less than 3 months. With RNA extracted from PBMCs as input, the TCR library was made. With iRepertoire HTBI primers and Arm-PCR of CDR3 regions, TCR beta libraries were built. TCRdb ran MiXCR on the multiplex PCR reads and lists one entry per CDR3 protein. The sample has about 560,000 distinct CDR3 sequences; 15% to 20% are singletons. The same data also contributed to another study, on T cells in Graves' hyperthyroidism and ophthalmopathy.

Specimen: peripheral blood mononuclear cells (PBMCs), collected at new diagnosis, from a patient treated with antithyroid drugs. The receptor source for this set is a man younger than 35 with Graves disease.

The CDR3 loop reads CASSNSIAVPSYEQYF. In DNA, the CDR3 is TGTGCCAGCAGCAACTCCATTGCGGTTCCTTCCTACGAGCAGTACTTC. This chain connects TRBV7-8 to TRBJ2-7; D remains unclear. The CDR3 loop spans 16 amino acids. Germline loops: CDR1 SGHVS, CDR2 FQNEAQ. With 5 bases removed from V and 1 base from J, the gap between germline ends came to 18 bases.

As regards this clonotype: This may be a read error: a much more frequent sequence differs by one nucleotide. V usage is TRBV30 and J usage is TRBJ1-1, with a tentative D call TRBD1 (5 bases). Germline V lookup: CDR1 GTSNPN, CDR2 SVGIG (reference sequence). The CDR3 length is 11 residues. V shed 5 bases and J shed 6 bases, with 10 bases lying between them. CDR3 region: CAWCPTAEAFF. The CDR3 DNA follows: TGTGCCTGGTGTCCGACAGCTGAAGCTTTCTTT.

The CDR3 nucleotides are TGTGCCAGCGTCGGAGCGGGAGGGCTAGAGACCCAGTACTTC. Amino acids: CASVGAGGLETQYF. The chain has TRBV7-9 and TRBJ2-5, with 10 bases identical to TRBD2. This CDR3 is 14 amino acids long. CDR1 is SEHNR, CDR2 FQNEAQ, per germline (reference sequence). The V segment lost 8 bases and the J segment 4 bases; nucleotides outside the gene matches: 7.

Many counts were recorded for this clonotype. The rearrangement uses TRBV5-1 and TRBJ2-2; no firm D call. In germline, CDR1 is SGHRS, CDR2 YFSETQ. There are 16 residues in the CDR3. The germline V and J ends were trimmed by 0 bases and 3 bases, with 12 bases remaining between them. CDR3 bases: TGCGCCAGCAGCTTGGTGGGTTACACGGACACCGGGGAGCTGTTTTTT. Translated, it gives CASSLVGYTDTGELFF.

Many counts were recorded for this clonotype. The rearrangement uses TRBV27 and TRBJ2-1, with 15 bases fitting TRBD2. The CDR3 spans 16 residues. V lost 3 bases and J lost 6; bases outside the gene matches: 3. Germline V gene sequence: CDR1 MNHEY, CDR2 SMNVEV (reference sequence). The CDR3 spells CASSFPGLAGGNEQFF. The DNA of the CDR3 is TGTGCCAGCAGTTTTCCGGGACTAGCGGGAGGCAATGAGCAGTTCTTC.

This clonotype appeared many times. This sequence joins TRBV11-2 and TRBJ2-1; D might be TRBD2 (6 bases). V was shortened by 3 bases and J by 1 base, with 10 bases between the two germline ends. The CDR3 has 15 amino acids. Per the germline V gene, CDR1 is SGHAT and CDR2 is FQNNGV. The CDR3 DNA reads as TGTGCCAGCAGCTTGGGACTGATTTCCTACAATGAGCAGTTCTTC. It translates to CASSLGLISYNEQFF.

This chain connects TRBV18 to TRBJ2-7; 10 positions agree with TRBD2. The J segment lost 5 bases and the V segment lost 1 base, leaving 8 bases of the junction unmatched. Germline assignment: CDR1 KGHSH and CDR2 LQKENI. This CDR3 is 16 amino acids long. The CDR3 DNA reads TGTGCCAGCTCACCACGAACAGCGGGAGGGCGGGACGAGCAGTACTTC. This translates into CASSPRTAGGRDEQYF. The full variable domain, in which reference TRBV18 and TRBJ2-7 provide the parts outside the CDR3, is NAGVMQNPRHLVRRRGQEARLRCSPMKGHSHVYWYRQLPEEGLKFMVYLQKENIIDESGMPKERFSAEFPKEGPSILRIQQVVRGDSAAYFCASSPRTAGGRDEQYFGPGTRLTVT.

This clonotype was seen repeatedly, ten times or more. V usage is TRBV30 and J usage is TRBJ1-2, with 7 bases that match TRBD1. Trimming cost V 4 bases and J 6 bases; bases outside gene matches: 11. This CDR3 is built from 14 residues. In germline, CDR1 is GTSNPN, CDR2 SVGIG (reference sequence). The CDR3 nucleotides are TGTGCCTGGACCCGGGACAGCCTGTTTGATGGCTACACCTTC. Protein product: CAWTRDSLFDGYTF.

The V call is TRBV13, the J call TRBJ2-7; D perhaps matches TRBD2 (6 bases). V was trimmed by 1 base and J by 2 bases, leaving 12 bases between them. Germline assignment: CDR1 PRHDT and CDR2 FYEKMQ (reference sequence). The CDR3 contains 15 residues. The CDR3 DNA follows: TGTGCCAGCAGCTTAGAGGAGGGGTCGGCCTACGAGCAGTACTTC. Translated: CASSLEEGSAYEQYF.

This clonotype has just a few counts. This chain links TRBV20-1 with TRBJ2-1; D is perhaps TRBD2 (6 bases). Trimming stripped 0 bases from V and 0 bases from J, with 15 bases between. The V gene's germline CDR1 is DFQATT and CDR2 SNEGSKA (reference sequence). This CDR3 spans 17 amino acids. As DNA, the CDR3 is TGCAGTGCTAGAGATCCCATACTAGCCCGCTCCTACAATGAGCAGTTCTTC. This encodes CSARDPILARSYNEQFF.

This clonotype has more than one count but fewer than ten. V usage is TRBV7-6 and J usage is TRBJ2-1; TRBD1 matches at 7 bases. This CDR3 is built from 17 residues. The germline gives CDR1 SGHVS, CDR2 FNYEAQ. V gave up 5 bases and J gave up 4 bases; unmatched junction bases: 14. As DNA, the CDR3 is TGTGCCAGCAGCGGCCGGGACAGTCTATTTGGTTACAATGAGCAGTTCTTC. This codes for CASSGRDSLFGYNEQFF.

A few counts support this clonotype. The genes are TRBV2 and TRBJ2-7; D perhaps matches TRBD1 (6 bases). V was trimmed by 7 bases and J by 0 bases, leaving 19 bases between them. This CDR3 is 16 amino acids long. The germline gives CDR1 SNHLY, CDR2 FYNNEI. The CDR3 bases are TGTGCCAGCACGGGGCAGGGGCCCTTAGGCTCCTACGAGCAGTACTTC. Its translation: CASTGQGPLGSYEQYF.

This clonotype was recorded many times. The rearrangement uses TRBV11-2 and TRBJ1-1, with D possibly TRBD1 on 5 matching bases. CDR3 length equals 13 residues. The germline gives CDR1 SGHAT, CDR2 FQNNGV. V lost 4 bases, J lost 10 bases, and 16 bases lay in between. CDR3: CASSWDGAGRAFF. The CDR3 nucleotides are TGTGCCAGCAGCTGGGACGGGGCCGGTCGAGCTTTCTTT.

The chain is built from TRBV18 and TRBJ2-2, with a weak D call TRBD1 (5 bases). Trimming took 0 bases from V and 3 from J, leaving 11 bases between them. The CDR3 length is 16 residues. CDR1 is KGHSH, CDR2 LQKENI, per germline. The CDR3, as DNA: TGTGCCAGCTCACCACCTAAAGGGGCCGACACCGGGGAGCTGTTTTTT. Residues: CASSPPKGADTGELFF. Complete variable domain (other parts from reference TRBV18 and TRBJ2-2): NAGVMQNPRHLVRRRGQEARLRCSPMKGHSHVYWYRQLPEEGLKFMVYLQKENIIDESGMPKERFSAEFPKEGPSILRIQQVVRGDSAAYFCASSPPKGADTGELFFGEGSRLTVL.

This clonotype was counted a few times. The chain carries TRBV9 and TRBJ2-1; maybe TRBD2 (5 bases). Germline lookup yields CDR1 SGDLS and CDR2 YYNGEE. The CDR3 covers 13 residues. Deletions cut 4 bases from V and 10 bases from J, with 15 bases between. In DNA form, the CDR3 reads TGTGCCAGCAGCCCACCCGCCGAGGGCGAGCAGTTCTTC. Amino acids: CASSPPAEGEQFF.

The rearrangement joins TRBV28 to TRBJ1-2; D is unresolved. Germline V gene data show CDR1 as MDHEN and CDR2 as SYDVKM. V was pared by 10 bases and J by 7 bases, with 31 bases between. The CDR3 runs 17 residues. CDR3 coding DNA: TGTGCCACCAATCTAAAGGTCCAGGCGGATCTATTGATTGGCTACACCTTC. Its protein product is CATNLKVQADLLIGYTF.

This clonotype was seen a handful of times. The CDR3 spells CASSLRFGGTGELFF. The CDR3 DNA follows: TGTGCCAGCAGCTTACGATTCGGTGGCACCGGGGAGCTGTTTTTT. The chain uses TRBV7-8 and TRBJ2-2; D uncertain. There are 15 residues in the CDR3. Germline assignment: CDR1 SGHVS and CDR2 FQNEAQ. The ends were cut back, 2 bases at V and 4 bases at J, with 11 bases in the middle.

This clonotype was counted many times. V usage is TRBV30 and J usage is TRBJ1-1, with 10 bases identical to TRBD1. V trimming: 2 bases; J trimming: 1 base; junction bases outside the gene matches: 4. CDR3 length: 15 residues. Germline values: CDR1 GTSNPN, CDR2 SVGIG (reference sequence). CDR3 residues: CAWSLGTGANTEAFF. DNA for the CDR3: TGTGCCTGGAGTTTGGGGACAGGGGCGAACACTGAAGCTTTCTTT.

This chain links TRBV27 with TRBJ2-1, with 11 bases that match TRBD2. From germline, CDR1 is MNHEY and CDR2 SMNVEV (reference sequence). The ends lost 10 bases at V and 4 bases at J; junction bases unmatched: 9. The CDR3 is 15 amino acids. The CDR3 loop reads CATQKGLAEYNEQFF. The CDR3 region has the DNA TGTGCCACCCAGAAGGGACTAGCGGAATACAATGAGCAGTTCTTC.

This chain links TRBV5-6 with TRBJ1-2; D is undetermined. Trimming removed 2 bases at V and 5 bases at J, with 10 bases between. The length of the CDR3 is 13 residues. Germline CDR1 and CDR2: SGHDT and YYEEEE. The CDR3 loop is CASSFSGVYGYTF. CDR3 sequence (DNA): TGTGCCAGCAGCTTTAGTGGAGTGTATGGCTACACCTTC.

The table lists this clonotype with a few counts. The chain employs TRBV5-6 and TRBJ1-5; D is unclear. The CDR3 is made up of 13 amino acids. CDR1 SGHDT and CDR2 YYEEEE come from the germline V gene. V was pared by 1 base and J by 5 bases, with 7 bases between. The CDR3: CASSLFGDQPQHF. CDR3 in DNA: TGTGCCAGCAGCTTGTTCGGGGATCAGCCCCAGCATTTT. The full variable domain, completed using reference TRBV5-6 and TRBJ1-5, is DAGVTQSPTHLIKTRGQQVTLRCSPKSGHDTVSWYQQALGQGPQFIFQYYEEEERQRGNFPDRFSGHQFPNYSSELNVNALLLGDSALYLCASSLFGDQPQHFGDGTRLSIL.

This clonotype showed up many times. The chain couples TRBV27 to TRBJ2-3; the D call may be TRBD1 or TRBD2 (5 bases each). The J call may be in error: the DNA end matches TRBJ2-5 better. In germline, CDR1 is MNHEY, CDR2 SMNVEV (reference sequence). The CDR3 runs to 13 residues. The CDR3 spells CASSPGPGGTQYF. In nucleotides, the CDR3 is TGTGCCAGCAGCCCGGGACCTGGGGGGACCCAGTACTTC.

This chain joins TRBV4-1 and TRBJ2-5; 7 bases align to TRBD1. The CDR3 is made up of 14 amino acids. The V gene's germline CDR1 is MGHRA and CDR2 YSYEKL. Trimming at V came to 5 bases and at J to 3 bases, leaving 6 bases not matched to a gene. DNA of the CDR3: TGCGCCAGCAGCTACCGGGACAGAGAAGAGACCCAGTACTTC. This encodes CASSYRDREETQYF.

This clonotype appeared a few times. This CDR3 is CASSSERGLGQFF. For the CDR3, the DNA is TGTGCCAGTAGTTCTGAGAGGGGGCTAGGGCAGTTCTTC. The V call is TRBV19, the J call TRBJ2-1, with 7 bases identical to TRBD1. CDR1 LNHDA and CDR2 SQIVND come from the germline V gene (reference sequence). V lost 5 bases and J lost 12; bases outside the gene matches: 10. There are 13 residues in the CDR3.

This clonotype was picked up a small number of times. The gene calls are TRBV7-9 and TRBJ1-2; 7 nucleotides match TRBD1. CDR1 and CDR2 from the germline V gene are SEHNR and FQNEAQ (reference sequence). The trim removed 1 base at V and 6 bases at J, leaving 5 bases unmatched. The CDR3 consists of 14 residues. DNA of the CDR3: TGTGCCAGCAGCTTAGGAAGCAGGGGGGATGGCTACACCTTC. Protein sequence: CASSLGSRGDGYTF.

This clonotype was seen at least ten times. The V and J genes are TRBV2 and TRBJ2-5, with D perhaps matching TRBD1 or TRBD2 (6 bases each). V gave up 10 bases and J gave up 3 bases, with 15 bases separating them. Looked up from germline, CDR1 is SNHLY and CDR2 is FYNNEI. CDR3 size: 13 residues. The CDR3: CATRQEGEETQYF. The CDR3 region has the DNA TGTGCCACTCGACAGGAGGGCGAAGAGACCCAGTACTTC.

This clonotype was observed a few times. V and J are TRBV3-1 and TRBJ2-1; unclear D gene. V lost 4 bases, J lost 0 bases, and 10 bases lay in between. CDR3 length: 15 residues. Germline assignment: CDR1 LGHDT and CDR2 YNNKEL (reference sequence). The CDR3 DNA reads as TGTGCCAGCAGCCCCGGGCCCAGCTCCTACAATGAGCAGTTCTTC. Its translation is CASSPGPSSYNEQFF.